This TCR beta chain was observed in a study of blood T cell repertoires in COVID-19 (dated by TCRdb to about 2020). The study in broad terms: Samples from collaborators originated in the United States, Italy and Spain and spanned both the acute and convalescent phases of COVID-19. The material from the prospective study consisted of cDNA or gDNA derived from T cells, B-cell-depleted T cells, or PBMCs. Deeply sampled blood TCRbeta repertoires from subjects exposed to, actively infected with, or recovered from COVID-19 were included in the dataset. The repertoires were made available in a free public database intended to serve as a resource for research on the immune response to SARS-CoV-2. The samples were drawn from the first 160 participants of the ongoing ImmuneRACE study and from some 1,300 subjects provided by 6 global collaborators. Sample metadata almost always included a de-identified subject ID, COVID-19 status, age in years and sex. Where HLA class I and class II types were available, the types were taken from metadata supplied by the sample provider, not from assay-based typing.

The trim is 5 bases for V and 3 bases for J, with a gap of 10 bases between the germline ends. The germline V gene gives CDR1 as SGHTA and CDR2 as FQGTGA. The CDR3 holds 13 amino acids from the cysteine to the phenylalanine. CDR3 DNA is the only sequence kept; it has 39 bases, read in frame from the first base. Overall study outcomes, separate from this receptor: The amount of clinical and demographic metadata varied by source and participant and was provided uncurated.

Each collaborating institution followed its own protocols to collect whole blood in K2EDTA tubes. For TCRbeta analysis, collaborators shipped samples in one of three forms: frozen whole blood, isolated PBMCs, or DNA extracted from either of those sample types. TCRbeta CDR3 regions were amplified from genomic DNA using the immunoSEQ Assay, a bias-controlled multiplex PCR. The original pipeline was this. The number of nucleated cells in each sample was estimated by amplification of reference gene primers within the assay. To quantify the absolute abundance of each unique TCRbeta CDR3 rearrangement, sequence reads were collapsed and filtered. For each sample, productive Simpson clonality was calculated as the square root of Simpson's diversity index over productive rearrangements. TCRdb's version of the immuneACCESS table is confined to in-frame rearrangements and falls short of the full clone set. An unresolved V gene accounts for under half of the shortfall where checked; the remainder is of unknown origin. That table is the source of V, J and clone size, and D and trimming were worked out from the DNA. For this sample there are approximately 300,000 clones; roughly 88% appear just once. 1.5% to 2% of the sample belongs to the ten largest clones.

Details on this clone: Its binding antigen is unknown. Per-nucleotide qualities are absent, and no much larger clonotype sits a single base away.

The rearranged segments are TRBV7-3 and TRBJ1-1, and the D gene may be TRBD1, 6 bases matching. This TCR was recovered from a woman aged 50 to 60 with acute or convalescent COVID-19. Sequenced input: peripheral blood. The CDR3 in this case is CASSAKGDTEAFF. The sequenced DNA is TGTGCCAGCAGCGCCAAGGGGGACACTGAAGCTTTCTTT.